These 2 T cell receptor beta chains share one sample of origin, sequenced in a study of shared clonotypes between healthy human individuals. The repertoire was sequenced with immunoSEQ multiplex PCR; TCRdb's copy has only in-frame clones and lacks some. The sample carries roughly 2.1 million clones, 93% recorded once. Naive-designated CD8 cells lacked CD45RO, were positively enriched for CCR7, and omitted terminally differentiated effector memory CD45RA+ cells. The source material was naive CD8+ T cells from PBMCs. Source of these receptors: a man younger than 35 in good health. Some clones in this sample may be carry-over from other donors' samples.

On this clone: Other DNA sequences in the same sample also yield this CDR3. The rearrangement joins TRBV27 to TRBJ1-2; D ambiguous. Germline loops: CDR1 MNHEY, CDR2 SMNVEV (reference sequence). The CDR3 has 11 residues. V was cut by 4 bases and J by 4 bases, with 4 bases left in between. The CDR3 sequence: CASSSGYGYTF. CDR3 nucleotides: TGTGCCAGCAGTTCGGGCTATGGCTACACCTTC.

The CDR3 protein is CASSQGVNQPQHF. CDR3 coding DNA: TGCGCCAGCAGCCAAGGGGTTAATCAGCCCCAGCATTTT. The chain employs TRBV4-3 and TRBJ1-5; no clear D. The germline V gene has CDR1 LGHNA and CDR2 YSLEER. The CDR3 runs to 13 residues. V was trimmed by 1 base and J by 4 bases, leaving 5 bases between them.